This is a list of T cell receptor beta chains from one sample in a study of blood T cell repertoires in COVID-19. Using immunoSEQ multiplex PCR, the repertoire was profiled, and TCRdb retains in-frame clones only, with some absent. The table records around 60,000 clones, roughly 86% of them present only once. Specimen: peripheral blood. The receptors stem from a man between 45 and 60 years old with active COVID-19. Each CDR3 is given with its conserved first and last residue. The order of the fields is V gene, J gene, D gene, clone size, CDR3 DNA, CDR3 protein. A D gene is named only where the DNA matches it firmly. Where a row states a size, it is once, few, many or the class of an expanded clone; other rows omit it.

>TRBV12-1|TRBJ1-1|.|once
TGTGCCAGCAGCTTTGTTACGGGAAACGAAGCTGAAGCTTTCTTT
CASSFVTGNEAEAFF
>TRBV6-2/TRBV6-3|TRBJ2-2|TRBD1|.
TGTGCCAGCAGCCCCGGGACAGGATACACCGGGGAGCTGTTTTTT
CASSPGTGYTGELFF
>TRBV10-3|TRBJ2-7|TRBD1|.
TGTGCCATCAGTGATCCCATCCGGGACAGGGGGCACGAGCAGTACTTC
CAISDPIRDRGHEQYF
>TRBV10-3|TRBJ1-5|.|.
TGTGCCATCGACTCCGTAAGAGGGCAGCCCCAGCATTTT
CAIDSVRGQPQHF
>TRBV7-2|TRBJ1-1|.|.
TGTGCCAGCAGCTCGCGGATGCAGGGTGAAGCTTTCTTT
CASSSRMQGEAFF
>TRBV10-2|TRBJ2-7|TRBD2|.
TGCGCCAGCAGTGAGGGGATAGCGGGGGGTTCCTACGAGCAGTACTTC
CASSEGIAGGSYEQYF
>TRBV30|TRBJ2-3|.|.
TGTGCTCGGACGGTGGGGGCCAGCACAGATACGCAGTATTTT
CARTVGASTDTQYF
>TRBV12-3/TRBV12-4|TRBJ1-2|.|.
TGTGCCAGCAGGGTGACAGTTAACTATGGCTACACCTTC
CASRVTVNYGYTF
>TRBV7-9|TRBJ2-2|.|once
TGTGCCAGCAGCTTACGAGAGCGGAGGAACACCGGGGAGCTGTTTTTT
CASSLRERRNTGELFF
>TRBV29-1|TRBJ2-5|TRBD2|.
TGCAGCGTTGGGGGACTACTTCAAGAGACCCAGTACTTC
CSVGGLLQETQYF
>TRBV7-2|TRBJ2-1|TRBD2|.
TGTGCCAGCAGCCCAGAACGGGGGGGTTGGTATGAGCAGTTCTTC
CASSPERGGWYEQFF
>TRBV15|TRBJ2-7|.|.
TGTGCCACCAGCGAGGGTTACGAGCAGTACTTC
CATSEGYEQYF
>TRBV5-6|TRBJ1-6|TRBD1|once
TGTGCCAGCAGCACGGACAGGGGGAGCGCTAATTCACCCCTCCACTTT
CASSTDRGSANSPLHF
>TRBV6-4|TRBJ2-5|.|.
TGTGCCAGCAGTGTCCTCCCCGGAGAGACCCAGTACTTC
CASSVLPGETQYF
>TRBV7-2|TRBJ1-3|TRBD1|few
TGTGCCAGCAGCGGCAGGGGGCTTTCTGGAAACACCATATATTTT
CASSGRGLSGNTIYF
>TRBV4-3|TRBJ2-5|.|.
TGCGCCAGCAGCCAAGTTTGGGGGCAGGAGACCCAGTACTTC
CASSQVWGQETQYF
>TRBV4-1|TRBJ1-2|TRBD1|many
TGCGCCAGCAGCCAGGGACAGGGGTCCTATGGCTACACCTTC
CASSQGQGSYGYTF
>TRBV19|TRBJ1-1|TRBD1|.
TGTGCCAGTACAGGACAGGGGGTTCTAGGCACTGAAGCTTTCTTT
CASTGQGVLGTEAFF
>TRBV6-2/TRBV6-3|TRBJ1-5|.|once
TGTGCCAGCAGTCGAGAGGCCGGGTGGCCCCAGCATTTT
CASSREAGWPQHF
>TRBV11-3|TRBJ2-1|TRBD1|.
TGTGCCAGCAGCCCGGACAGGGCCAATGAGCAGTTCTTC
CASSPDRANEQFF
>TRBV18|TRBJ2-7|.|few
TGTGCCAGCTCACCTGGGACTGTCGAGCAGTACTTC
CASSPGTVEQYF
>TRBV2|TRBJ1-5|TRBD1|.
TGTGCCAGCAGTGGTGACAGGGGCGCACAACAGCCCCAGCATTTT
CASSGDRGAQQPQHF
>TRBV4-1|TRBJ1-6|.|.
TGCGCCAGCAGCCAAGATTCGAATTCACCCCTCCACTTT
CASSQDSNSPLHF
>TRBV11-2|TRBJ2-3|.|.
TGTGCCAGCAGCTGGGGCGAGCAGCCAATCATACGCACAGATACGCAGTATTTT
CASSWGEQPIIRTDTQYF
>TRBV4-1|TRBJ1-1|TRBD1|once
TGCGCCAGCAGCCAAGTGGGACAGTTTATGAACACTGAAGCTTTCTTT
CASSQVGQFMNTEAFF
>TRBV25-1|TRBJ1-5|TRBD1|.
TGTGCCAGTACAGGGGGCGATCAGCCCCAGCATTTT
CASTGGDQPQHF
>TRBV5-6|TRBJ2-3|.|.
TGTGCCAGCAGCGCCCAGGGTGGAAGCGCAGATACGCAGTATTTT
CASSAQGGSADTQYF
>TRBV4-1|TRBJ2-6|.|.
TGCGCCAGCAGCCAAGTCTTAAGGGGCCCCTCTGGGGCCAACGTCCTGACTTTC
CASSQVLRGPSGANVLTF
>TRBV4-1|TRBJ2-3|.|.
TGCGCCAGCAGCCAAGTTTTGGTCAGGGGCAAAGAGGCAGATACGCAGTATTTT
CASSQVLVRGKEADTQYF
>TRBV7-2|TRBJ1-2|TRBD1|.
TGTGCCAGCTGGGAGCAGGGGGCCTATGGCTACACCTTC
CASWEQGAYGYTF
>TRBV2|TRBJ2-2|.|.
TGTGCCAGCAGAACCAGGACAGCGAACACCGGGGAGCTGTTTTTT
CASRTRTANTGELFF
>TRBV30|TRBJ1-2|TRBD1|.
TGTGCCTGGAGTCGGGACAGGGGGGGTTATGGCTACACCTTC
CAWSRDRGGYGYTF
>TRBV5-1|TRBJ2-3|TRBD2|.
TGCGCCAGCACACTCAGCGGGGGCACAGATACGCAGTATTTT
CASTLSGGTDTQYF
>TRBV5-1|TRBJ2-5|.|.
TGCGCCAGCAGCTCCGCGGGGCTTCAAGAGACCCAGTACTTC
CASSSAGLQETQYF
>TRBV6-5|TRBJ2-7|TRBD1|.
TGTGCCAGCAGTTACGGGGGACAGGGTTCATACGAGCAGTACTTC
CASSYGGQGSYEQYF
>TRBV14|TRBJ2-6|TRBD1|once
TGTGCCAGCATGAGGGGGCCCGGGGCCAACGTCCTGACTTTC
CASMRGPGANVLTF
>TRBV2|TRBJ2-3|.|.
TGTGCCAGCAAAAACAGAGAGAATGCAGATACGCAGTATTTT
CASKNRENADTQYF
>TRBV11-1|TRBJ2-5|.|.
TGTGCCAGCAGCCAGGGAAGCTTAGAGACCCAGTACTTC
CASSQGSLETQYF
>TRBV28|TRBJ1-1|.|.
TGTGCCAGCAGTCAGGGGTACACTGAAGCTTTCTTT
CASSQGYTEAFF
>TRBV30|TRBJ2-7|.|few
TGTGCCTGGGGACAGACCTACGAGCAGTACTTC
CAWGQTYEQYF
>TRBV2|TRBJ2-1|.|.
TGTGCCAGCAGTGCTTGGACTACCGCCTTCGGTTTCTTC
CASSAWTTAFGFF
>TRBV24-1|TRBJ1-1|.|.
TGTGCCACCAGTGCCCCGACGGGGGAAGCTTTTTTT
CATSAPTGEAFF
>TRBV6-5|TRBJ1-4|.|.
TGTGCCAGCAAACGACAGTCTCAAGGAAAACTGTTTTTT
CASKRQSQGKLFF
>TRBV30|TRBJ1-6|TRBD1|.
TGTGCCTGGTCGGGACAGGGGGGACCCCTCCACTTT
CAWSGQGGPLHF
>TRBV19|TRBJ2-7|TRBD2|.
TGTGCCAGTAGTATCCAGCGGGGGGGCTACGAGCAGTACTTC
CASSIQRGGYEQYF
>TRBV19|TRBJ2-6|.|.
TGTGCCAGTATGCGACAGGCGTTCTCTGGGGCCAACGTCCTGACTTTC
CASMRQAFSGANVLTF
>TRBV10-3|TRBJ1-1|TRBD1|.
TGTGCCACACAACAGGGGGCGGGGACTGAAGCTTTCTTT
CATQQGAGTEAFF